The clone carrying this TCR beta chain has ten or more counts. This sample was taken from a study of T cells after yellow fever vaccination. At the level of the study: SMART-Seq v4 Ultra Low Input handled preparation of low-cell-number fractions.

V was pared by 12 bases and J by 4 bases, with 12 bases between. The CDR3 is 12 residues long. Germline CDR1 reads KGHDR; CDR2 reads SFDVKD. TCRdb re-called the 5' RACE reads through MiXCR, storing one row per CDR3 protein. The sample yields a few hundred thousand distinct CDR3 sequences, roughly 3.5% seen once. This specimen consisted of PBMCs, obtained on the day of the yellow fever booster vaccination. The clonotype comes from a man younger than 30 who received the YFV17D yellow fever vaccine. The rearrangement uses TRBV24-1 and TRBJ1-5; TRBD1 might be the D (6 bases). The CDR3 region is CASHRANQPQHF. Written as DNA, the CDR3 is TGTGCCTCACACAGGGCTAATCAGCCCCAGCATTTT.